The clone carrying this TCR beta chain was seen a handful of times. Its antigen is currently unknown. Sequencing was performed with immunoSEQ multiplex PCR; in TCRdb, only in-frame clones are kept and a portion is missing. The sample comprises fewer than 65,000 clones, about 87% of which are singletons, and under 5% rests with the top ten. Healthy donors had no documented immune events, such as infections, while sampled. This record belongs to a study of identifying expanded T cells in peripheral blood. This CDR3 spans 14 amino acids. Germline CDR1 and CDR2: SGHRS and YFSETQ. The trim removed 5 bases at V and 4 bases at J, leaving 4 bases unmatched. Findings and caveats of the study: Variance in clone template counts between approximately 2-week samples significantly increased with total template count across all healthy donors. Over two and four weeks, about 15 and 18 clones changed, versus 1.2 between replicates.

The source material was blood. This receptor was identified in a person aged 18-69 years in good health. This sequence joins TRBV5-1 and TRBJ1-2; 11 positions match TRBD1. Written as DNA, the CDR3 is TGCGCCAGCAGTTGGACAGGGGGCCGCTATGGCTACACCTTC. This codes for CASSWTGGRYGYTF.